This paragraph reports one T cell receptor beta chain. The CDR3 spans 15 residues. The germline gives CDR1 SGDLS, CDR2 YYNGEE. The trim removed 5 bases at V and 4 bases at J, leaving 7 bases unmatched. The data belong to a study of blood T cell repertoires in COVID-19. The overall study: Nucleic acid was either cDNA or gDNA, and it came from T cells, B-cell-depleted T cells, or PBMCs.

Recruitment covered some 25 US areas and drew participants whose ages spanned about 18 to 90 years. Sequenced by immunoSEQ multiplex PCR; TCRdb stores in-frame clones only, minus some. The data show about 190,000 clones, with roughly 88% seen just once and roughly 9.1% held by the top ten. Sequencing was performed on PBMCs or T cells enriched from blood (not recorded which). The chain joins TRBV9 to TRBJ2-4; TRBD1 matches 9 bases. This receptor was obtained from a young woman who had recovered from COVID-19. DNA for the CDR3: TGTGCCAGCAGGTCTACAGGGGGCTTTAAAAACATTCAGTACTTC. The encoded protein is CASRSTGGFKNIQYF. Filled out from reference TRBV9 and TRBJ2-4, the complete variable domain reads DSGVTQTPKHLITATGQRVTLRCSPRSGDLSVYWYQQSLDQGLQFLIQYYNGEERAKGNILERFSAQQFPDLHSELNLSSLELGDSALYFCASRSTGGFKNIQYFGAGTRLSVL.